Each of the 14 T cell receptor beta chains below was sequenced from the same sample in a study of blood T cells in healthy people across ages. It was with a sample-barcoded 5' primer and a J-beta primer mix that a second PCR of roughly 6 to 12 cycles was run. Each CDR3 protein gets one entry after TCRdb re-called the 5' RACE reads with MiXCR. The sample lists around 1,000,000 distinct CDR3 sequences, 20% to 25% occurring once. The same data also went into a second study, on T cells of mothers and their children.

Sample: blood. The receptor set was obtained from a girl aged 2-10 years in good health.

This clonotype was seen ten or more times. The gene calls are TRBV6-5 and TRBJ2-1; tentatively, D is TRBD1 (5 bases). The germline CDR1 and CDR2 sequences are MNHEY and SVGAGI. This CDR3 is built from 11 residues. Trimming pared 4 bases from V and 8 bases from J, leaving 6 bases between. The CDR3 nucleotides are TGTGCCAGCAGTTGGGGCGATGAGCAGTTCTTC. Amino acids: CASSWGDEQFF.

There are a few counts of this clonotype. The rearrangement uses TRBV27 and TRBJ2-2; 10 bases agree with TRBD2. The germline V gene has CDR1 MNHEY and CDR2 SMNVEV (reference sequence). The V segment lost 6 bases and the J segment 7 bases; nucleotides outside the gene matches: 14. The CDR3 is made up of 17 amino acids. The CDR3 DNA follows: TGTGCCAGCAGCACCCTTCCCGGACTAGCGGAGGTCGGGGAGCTGTTTTTT. This encodes CASSTLPGLAEVGELFF.

This chain uses TRBV7-8 with TRBJ1-5, with TRBD1 as a possible D gene (6 bases). The CDR3 is made up of 16 amino acids. V was trimmed by 5 bases and J by 1 base, leaving 15 bases between them. Germline loops: CDR1 SGHVS, CDR2 FQNEAQ. CDR3: CASSPRGGWSNQPQHF. The CDR3 DNA reads as TGTGCCAGCAGCCCTAGAGGGGGATGGAGCAATCAGCCCCAGCATTTT.

The rearrangement joins TRBV2 to TRBJ2-1; 11 nucleotides agree with TRBD2. CDR1 and CDR2 from the germline V gene are SNHLY and FYNNEI. Losses at the gene ends were 6 bases for V and 9 bases for J; bases not matched to a gene: 16. The CDR3 contains 17 residues. The CDR3 DNA follows: TGTGCCAGCAGCCACCACCCCAAACTAGCGGGAGTAGTTGAGCAGTTCTTC. Encoded protein: CASSHHPKLAGVVEQFF.

This clonotype was seen a handful of times. The chain recombines TRBV25-1 with TRBJ2-3, with D maybe TRBD2 (6 bases). The CDR3 sequence is 16 residues long. Trimming took off 3 bases at V and 6 bases at J, with 19 bases between the two ends. Germline CDR1 and CDR2: MGHDK and SYGVNS. In nucleotides, the CDR3 is TGTGCCAGCAGTGACCCCTCCGGGAGTTCATCGGATACGCAGTATTTT. It translates to CASSDPSGSSSDTQYF. The entire variable domain, with the rest obtained from reference TRBV25-1 and TRBJ2-3, is as follows: EADIYQTPRYLVIGTGKKITLECSQTMGHDKMYWYQQDPGMELHLIHYSYGVNSTEKGDLSSESTVSRIRTEHFPLTLESARPSHTSQYLCASSDPSGSSSDTQYFGPGTRLTVL.

The V call is TRBV29-1, the J call TRBJ2-6; D uncertain. CDR1 SQVTM and CDR2 ANQGSEA come from the germline V gene. This CDR3 region has 13 residues. The ends were cut back, 3 bases at V and 2 bases at J, with 5 bases in the middle. CDR3 in amino acids: CSVEDAGANVLTF. The CDR3 DNA reads as TGCAGCGTTGAGGACGCTGGGGCCAACGTCCTGACTTTC.

This sequence joins TRBV20-1 and TRBJ2-5; D gene ambiguous. V was clipped by 3 bases and J by 5 bases, with 13 bases between them. The CDR3 spans 13 residues. Looked up from germline, CDR1 is DFQATT and CDR2 is SNEGSKA (reference sequence). DNA for the CDR3: TGCAGTGCTAGCCCACCTTTCCGGGAGACCCAGTACTTC. This codes for CSASPPFRETQYF.

A few counts support this clonotype. The chain recombines TRBV7-2 with TRBJ2-7; 8 positions match TRBD2. The length of the CDR3 is 16 residues. V dropped 1 base and J dropped 3; count of bases not matched to a gene: 8. Germline assignment: CDR1 SGHTA and CDR2 FQGNSA. CDR3 nucleotides: TGTGCCAGCAGCTTAGAACGGGGGGGGAGCTTCTACGAGCAGTACTTC. The encoded protein is CASSLERGGSFYEQYF. The variable domain in full, completed from reference TRBV7-2 and TRBJ2-7, reads GAGVSQSPSNKVTEKGKDVELRCDPISGHTALYWYRQSLGQGLEFLIYFQGNSAPDKSGLPSDRFSAERTGGSVSTLTIQRTQQEDSAVYLCASSLERGGSFYEQYFGPGTRLTVT.

The table lists this clonotype with a few counts. The J gene is TRBJ1-5, the V gene TRBV5-1; D unclear. Germline CDR1 reads SGHRS; CDR2 reads YFSETQ. Trimming pared 1 base from V and 0 bases from J, leaving 8 bases between. CDR3 length: 15 residues. Written as DNA, the CDR3 is TGCGCCAGCAGCTTGTCCGGTTCTAGCAATCAGCCCCAGCATTTT. Translating gives CASSLSGSSNQPQHF.

This sequence joins TRBV7-2 and TRBJ1-1; no clear D gene. The CDR3 has 16 residues. Per germline, CDR1 SGHTA and CDR2 FQGNSA. Trimming stripped 3 bases from V and 5 bases from J, with 19 bases between. DNA for the CDR3: TGTGCCAGCAGCTTTTGGTCCCCGGGCCTGGGAACTGAAGCTTTCTTT. Translation: CASSFWSPGLGTEAFF. Looking up the rest from reference TRBV7-2 and TRBJ1-1 gives the full variable domain: GAGVSQSPSNKVTEKGKDVELRCDPISGHTALYWYRQSLGQGLEFLIYFQGNSAPDKSGLPSDRFSAERTGGSVSTLTIQRTQQEDSAVYLCASSFWSPGLGTEAFFGQGTRLTVV.

The rearrangement joins TRBV12-3 or TRBV12-4 to TRBJ2-6, with D unclear. V shed 3 bases and J shed 4 bases, with 16 bases lying between them. CDR3 length equals 17 residues. DNA for the CDR3: TGTGCCAGCAGTTTCCGGCAGTCCCCCTCCGGGGCCAACGTCCTGACTTTC. Translation gives CASSFRQSPSGANVLTF.

The genes are TRBV6-5 and TRBJ1-4, with D unresolved. CDR1 MNHEY and CDR2 SVGAGI come from the germline V gene. The CDR3 is made up of 17 amino acids. Trimming took off 0 bases at V and 0 bases at J, with 11 bases between the two ends. DNA of the CDR3: TGTGCCAGCAGTTACTCACCCCAGCGTCCAACTAATGAAAAACTGTTTTTT. This sequence encodes CASSYSPQRPTNEKLFF.

CDR3 region: CSVTDLAGAIYNEQFF. In DNA form, the CDR3 reads TGCAGTGTCACAGACCTAGCGGGGGCCATCTACAATGAGCAGTTCTTC. J is TRBJ2-1 and V is TRBV20-1, with 10 bases fitting TRBD2. This CDR3 region has 16 residues. V shed 7 bases and J 3 bases; nucleotides not matched to a gene: 12. Germline CDR1 DFQATT, CDR2 SNEGSKA (reference sequence).

This clonotype came up a few times. The CDR3 region has the DNA TGTGCCAGCGGACAACTCAGGACTAGCGGGAGACGAAATGAGCAGTTCTTC. The encoded protein is CASGQLRTSGRRNEQFF. The chain employs TRBV6-2 or TRBV6-3 and TRBJ2-5; 13 bases line up with TRBD2. The J call is uncertain, as TRBJ2-1 better fits the DNA end. CDR1 and CDR2 from the germline V gene are MNHEY and SVGEGT. CDR3 length: 17 residues.